This record concerns one TCR beta chain sequence. With V trimmed by 0 bases and J by 5 bases, 6 bases remained unmatched. CDR3 length: 16 residues. Germline assignment: CDR1 SEHNR and CDR2 FQNEAQ (reference sequence). This entry is derived from a study of blood T cell repertoires in COVID-19. The data were produced by immunoSEQ multiplex PCR, yet TCRdb's version contains in-frame clones alone and is incomplete. The table lists 200,000 or so clones, approximately 84% of them singletons, with roughly 7% in the top ten. The chain links TRBV7-9 to TRBJ1-2; TRBD1 aligns across 10 bases. Input material: PBMCs or T cells enriched from blood (not recorded which). The source is a man aged 35 to 55 who had recovered from COVID-19. CDR3 in DNA: TGTGCCAGCAGCTTAGCGTCGGGACAGGGGTCGTATGGCTACACCTTC. It yields the protein CASSLASGQGSYGYTF.